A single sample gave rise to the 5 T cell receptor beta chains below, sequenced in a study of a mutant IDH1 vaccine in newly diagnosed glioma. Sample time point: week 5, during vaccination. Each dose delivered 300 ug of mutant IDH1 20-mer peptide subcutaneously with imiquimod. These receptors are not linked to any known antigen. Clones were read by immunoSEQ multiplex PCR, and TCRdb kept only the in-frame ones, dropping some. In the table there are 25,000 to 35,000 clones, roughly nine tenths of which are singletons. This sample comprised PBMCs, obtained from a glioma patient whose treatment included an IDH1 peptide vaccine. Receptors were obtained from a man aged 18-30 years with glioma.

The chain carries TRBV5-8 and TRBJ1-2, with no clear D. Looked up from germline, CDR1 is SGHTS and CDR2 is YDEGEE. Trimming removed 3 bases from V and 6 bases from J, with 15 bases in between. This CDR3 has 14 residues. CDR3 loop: CASSWAGANNGYTF. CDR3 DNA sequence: TGTGCCAGCAGCTGGGCGGGAGCCAACAATGGCTACACCTTC.

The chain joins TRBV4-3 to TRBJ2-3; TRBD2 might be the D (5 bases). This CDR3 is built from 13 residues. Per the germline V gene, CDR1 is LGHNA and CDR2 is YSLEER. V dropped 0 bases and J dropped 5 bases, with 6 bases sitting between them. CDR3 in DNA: TGCGCCAGCAGCCAAGATCGGGGAGATACGCAGTATTTT. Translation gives CASSQDRGDTQYF.

The CDR3 sequence: CASSLLIPELQFF. In nucleotides, the CDR3 is TGTGCCAGCAGCCTCCTCATACCGGAATTGCAGTTCTTC. The V and J genes are TRBV7-9 and TRBJ2-1; D is uncertain. V was cut by 5 bases and J by 12 bases, with 17 bases left in between. The CDR3 spans 13 residues. Germline lookup yields CDR1 SEHNR and CDR2 FQNEAQ (reference sequence).

CDR3 nucleotide sequence: TGTGCCAGTAGTAGGGGCGCCGTCATGAACACTGAAGCTTTCTTT. Protein sequence: CASSRGAVMNTEAFF. The genes are TRBV19 and TRBJ1-1; the D gene is possibly TRBD1 (5 bases). Looked up from germline, CDR1 is LNHDA and CDR2 is SQIVND (reference sequence). The V gene lost 4 bases and the J gene lost 0 bases, with 12 bases spanning the gap. This CDR3 is built from 15 residues.

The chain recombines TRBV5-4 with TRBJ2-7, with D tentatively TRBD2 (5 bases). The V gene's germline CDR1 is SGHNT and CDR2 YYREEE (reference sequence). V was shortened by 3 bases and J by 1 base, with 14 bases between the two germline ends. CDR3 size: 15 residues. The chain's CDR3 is CASSSGGQGSYEQYF. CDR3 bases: TGTGCCAGCAGCTCCGGCGGGCAAGGTTCCTACGAGCAGTACTTC.